The clone carrying this T cell receptor beta chain was observed a few times. The antigen is undetermined. V lost 4 bases, J lost 6 bases, and 11 bases stayed unmatched. The CDR3 is 16 residues long. Looked up from germline, CDR1 is SGHRS and CDR2 is YFSETQ. The data stem from a study of cytomegalovirus exposure and HLA in healthy donors. Study findings and constraints: A later analysis found most CMV-associated TCR beta chains apparently HLA-restricted. Near-uniform donor sequencing depth was presumed by presence/absence analyses. Prior analysis indicated that the majority of TCR beta V segments exhibited productivity approximately 87% or approximately 30% of the time.

Amplification used 60 Vbeta primers and 13 Jbeta primers. Per the original data handling: It was a later analysis that counted about 80 million unique TCR beta chains, of which around 11 million were shared. Sequencing used immunoSEQ multiplex PCR; TCRdb keeps in-frame clones, though not all of them. V and J calls plus clone size are reproduced from that table; the DNA served to infer D and trimming. The sample records under 150,000 clones, around four fifths being singletons. The chain carries TRBV5-1 and TRBJ2-3; 10 bases match TRBD2. The sequencing input was PBMCs. This clonotype originated in a man aged 25-45 years in good health and CMV-seronegative. The CDR3 region is CASSLASGGAPDTQYF. For the CDR3, the DNA is TGCGCCAGCAGCCTGGCGAGCGGGGGGGCCCCGGATACGCAGTATTTT.